Sequencing of this T cell receptor (beta chain) was carried out in a study of blood T cell repertoires in COVID-19. V dropped 7 bases and J dropped 4 bases, with 16 bases sitting between them. The CDR3 length is 13 residues. Germline V gene sequence: CDR1 SQVTM, CDR2 ANQGSEA. Clones were sequenced by immunoSEQ multiplex PCR, and TCRdb holds only the in-frame ones, with some missing. Of 120,000 to 150,000 clones in the sample, about nine tenths are singletons; the top ten hold approximately 4.3%. The chain links TRBV29-1 to TRBJ1-1, with D possibly matching TRBD1 (5 bases). This receptor was taken from a woman in her thirties or forties who had been exposed to COVID-19. The sample consisted of PBMCs or T cells enriched from blood (not recorded which). CDR3 amino acids: CSAFGGEVTEAFF. In nucleotides, the CDR3 is TGCAGCGCCTTCGGGGGGGAGGTCACTGAAGCTTTCTTT.